What follows are 7 T cell receptor beta chains derived from one specimen sequenced in a study of blood T cell repertoires in COVID-19. Sequenced by immunoSEQ multiplex PCR; TCRdb stores in-frame clones only, minus some. The sample yields roughly 61,000 clones, about 91% seen once. Material for sequencing was peripheral blood. The receptors originated from a man between 60 and 75 years old with acute or convalescent COVID-19.

The V call is TRBV9, the J call TRBJ2-3; 7 bases match TRBD2. Looked up from germline, CDR1 is SGDLS and CDR2 is YYNGEE. Trimming took 5 bases from V and 4 from J; bases not matched to a gene: 16. The CDR3 consists of 17 residues. CDR3 coding DNA: TGTGCCAGCAGTCCCAAAGCGGATCCGGGGAGGGCAGATACGCAGTATTTT. Its protein product is CASSPKADPGRADTQYF.

This rearrangement joins TRBV19 to TRBJ2-5; the match to TRBD1 covers 8 bases. The CDR3 is 15 residues long. Germline V gene lookup returns CDR1 LNHDA and CDR2 SQIVND (reference sequence). Losses at the gene ends were 5 bases for V and 1 base for J; bases not matched to a gene: 6. The CDR3 DNA reads as TGTGCCAGTAGTCGGACAGGGTACTCCCAAGAGACCCAGTACTTC. It translates to CASSRTGYSQETQYF.

The chain joins TRBV11-3 to TRBJ2-3; D uncertain. The CDR3 loop spans 13 amino acids. CDR1 is SGHNT, CDR2 YENEEA, per germline. Trimming left V 0 bases short and J 4 bases short, with 5 bases between. CDR3 region: CASSLDTADTQYF. In DNA form, the CDR3 reads TGTGCCAGCAGCTTAGATACTGCAGATACGCAGTATTTT.

The chain combines TRBV5-8 with TRBJ2-2, with D possibly being TRBD2 (6 bases). V was shortened by 4 bases and J by 7 bases, with 14 bases between the two germline ends. CDR3 size: 14 residues. The germline V gene encodes CDR1 SGHTS and CDR2 YDEGEE. The CDR3 reads CASSPGTFLGELFF. In nucleotides, the CDR3 is TGTGCCAGCAGCCCAGGGACTTTCCTCGGGGAGCTGTTTTTT.

The chain is built from TRBV6-4 and TRBJ1-1; D is ambiguous. Germline V gives CDR1 MRHNA, CDR2 SNTAGT. The CDR3 consists of 13 residues. V gave up 5 bases and J gave up 1 base, with 8 bases separating them. DNA of the CDR3: TGTGCCAGCAGTTACACCCAGAACACTGAAGCTTTCTTT. Amino acids: CASSYTQNTEAFF.

V is TRBV29-1 and J is TRBJ1-4; perhaps TRBD1 as D (6 bases). The germline CDR1 and CDR2 sequences are SQVTM and ANQGSEA. Between the trimmed V and J ends, which lost 7 bases and 5 bases, there was a span of 8 bases. The CDR3 loop spans 11 amino acids. CDR3 coding DNA: TGCAGCGGGACAGCAAATGAAAAACTGTTTTTT. This gives the protein CSGTANEKLFF.

This clone was detected a few times. The chain is built from TRBV28 and TRBJ2-3, with TRBD2 matching over 9 bases. CDR3 length: 16 amino acids. Germline lookup yields CDR1 MDHEN and CDR2 SYDVKM. The trim removed 3 bases at V and 2 bases at J, leaving 6 bases unmatched. CDR3 loop: CASSFVAGEATDTQYF. The CDR3 coding sequence is TGTGCCAGCAGTTTTGTAGCGGGAGAGGCCACAGATACGCAGTATTTT.